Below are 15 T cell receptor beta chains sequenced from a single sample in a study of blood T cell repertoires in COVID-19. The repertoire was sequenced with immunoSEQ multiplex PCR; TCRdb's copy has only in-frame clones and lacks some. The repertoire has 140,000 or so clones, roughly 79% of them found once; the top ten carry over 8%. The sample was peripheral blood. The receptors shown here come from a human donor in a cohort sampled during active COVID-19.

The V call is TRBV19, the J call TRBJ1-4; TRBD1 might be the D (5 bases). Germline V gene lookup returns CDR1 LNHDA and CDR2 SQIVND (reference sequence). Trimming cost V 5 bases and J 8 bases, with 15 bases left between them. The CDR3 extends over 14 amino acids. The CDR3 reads CASSLGHSGEKLFF. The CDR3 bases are TGTGCCAGTAGTTTAGGACACTCGGGGGAAAAACTGTTTTTT.

The CDR3, as DNA: TGCAGCGGTTACAGGGGCGCGCCTACCTACGAGCAGTACTTC. This translates into CSGYRGAPTYEQYF. The V call is TRBV29-1, the J call TRBJ2-7, with 7 positions matching TRBD1. The J segment lost 2 bases and the V segment lost 7 bases, leaving 11 bases of the junction unmatched. The CDR3 covers 14 residues. Per the germline V gene, CDR1 is SQVTM and CDR2 is ANQGSEA.

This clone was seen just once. Here the CDR3 reads CASSPLLGTSGSQETQYF. The DNA of the CDR3 is TGTGCCAGCTCACCACTTCTGGGGACTAGCGGGTCCCAAGAGACCCAGTACTTC. This chain uses TRBV18 with TRBJ2-5; 12 bases match TRBD2. This CDR3 is 18 amino acids long. Germline values: CDR1 KGHSH, CDR2 LQKENI. The V segment lost 1 base and the J segment 1 base; nucleotides outside the gene matches: 7.

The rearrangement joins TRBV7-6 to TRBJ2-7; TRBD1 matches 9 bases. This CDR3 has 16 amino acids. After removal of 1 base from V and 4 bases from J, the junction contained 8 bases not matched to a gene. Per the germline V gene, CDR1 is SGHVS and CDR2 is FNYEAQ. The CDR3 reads CASSLVGDRAYYEQYF. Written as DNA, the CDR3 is TGTGCCAGCAGCTTAGTGGGGGACAGGGCTTATTACGAGCAGTACTTC.

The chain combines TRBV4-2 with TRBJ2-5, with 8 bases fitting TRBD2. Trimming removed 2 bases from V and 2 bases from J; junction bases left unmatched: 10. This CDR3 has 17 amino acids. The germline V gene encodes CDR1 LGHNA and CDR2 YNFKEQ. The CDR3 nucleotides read TGTGCCAGCAGCCAAAGAGTTTGGCTAGCGGGTCAAGAGACCCAGTACTTC. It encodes CASSQRVWLAGQETQYF.

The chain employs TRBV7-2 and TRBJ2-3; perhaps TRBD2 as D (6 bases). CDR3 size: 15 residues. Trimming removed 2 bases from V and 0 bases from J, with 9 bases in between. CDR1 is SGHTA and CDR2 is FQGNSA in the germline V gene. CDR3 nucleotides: TGTGCCAGCAGCTTACGGCGGGAAAGCACAGATACGCAGTATTTT. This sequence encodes CASSLRRESTDTQYF.

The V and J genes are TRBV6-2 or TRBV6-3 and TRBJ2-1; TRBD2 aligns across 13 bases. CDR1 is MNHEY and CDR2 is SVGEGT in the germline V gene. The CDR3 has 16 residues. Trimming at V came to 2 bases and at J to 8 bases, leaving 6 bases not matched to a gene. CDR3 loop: CASSYGWTSGSDEQFF. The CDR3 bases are TGTGCCAGCAGTTACGGATGGACTAGCGGGAGTGATGAGCAGTTCTTC.

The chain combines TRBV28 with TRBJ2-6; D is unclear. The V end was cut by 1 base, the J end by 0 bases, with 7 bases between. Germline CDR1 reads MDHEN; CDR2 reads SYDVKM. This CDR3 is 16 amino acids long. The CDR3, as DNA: TGTGCCAGCAGTTTATATTTTAGCTCTGGGGCCAACGTCCTGACTTTC. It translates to CASSLYFSSGANVLTF.

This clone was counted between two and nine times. CDR3 residues: CASSQTGQGGQPQHF. DNA of the CDR3: TGTGCCAGCAGCCAAACAGGGCAGGGTGGCCAGCCCCAGCATTTT. The chain is built from TRBV7-2 and TRBJ1-5; TRBD1 is a possible D gene (6 bases). This CDR3 has 15 amino acids. Germline assignment: CDR1 SGHTA and CDR2 FQGNSA. V was shortened by 5 bases and J by 7 bases, with 18 bases between the two germline ends.

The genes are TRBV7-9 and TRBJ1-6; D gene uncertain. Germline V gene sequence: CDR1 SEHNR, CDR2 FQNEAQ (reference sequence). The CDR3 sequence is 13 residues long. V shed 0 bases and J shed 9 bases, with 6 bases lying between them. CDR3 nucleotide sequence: TGTGCCAGCAGCTTAGCCTCCGGTTCACCCCTCCACTTT. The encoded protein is CASSLASGSPLHF.

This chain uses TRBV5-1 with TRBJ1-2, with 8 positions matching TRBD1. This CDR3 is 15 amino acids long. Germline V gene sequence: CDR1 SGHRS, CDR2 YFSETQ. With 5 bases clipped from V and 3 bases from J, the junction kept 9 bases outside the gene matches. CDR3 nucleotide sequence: TGCGCCAGCAGGACAGGGGAAGAGGATTACTATGGCTACACCTTC. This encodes CASRTGEEDYYGYTF.

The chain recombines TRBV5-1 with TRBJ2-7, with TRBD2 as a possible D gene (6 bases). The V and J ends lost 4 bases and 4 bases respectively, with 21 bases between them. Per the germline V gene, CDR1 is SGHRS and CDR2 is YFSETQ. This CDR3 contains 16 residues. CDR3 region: CASSPLAPGAAYEQYF. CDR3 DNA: TGCGCCAGCAGCCCCCTGGCCCCGGGAGCCGCTTACGAGCAGTACTTC.

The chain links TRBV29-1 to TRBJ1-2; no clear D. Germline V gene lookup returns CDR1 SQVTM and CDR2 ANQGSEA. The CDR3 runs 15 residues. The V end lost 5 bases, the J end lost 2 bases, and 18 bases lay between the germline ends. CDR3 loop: CSVHPAGFLNYGYTF. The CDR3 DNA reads TGCAGCGTTCACCCGGCAGGTTTCCTAAACTATGGCTACACCTTC. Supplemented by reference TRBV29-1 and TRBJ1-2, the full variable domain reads SAVISQKPSRDICQRGTSLTIQCQVDSQVTMMFWYRQQPGQSLTLIATANQGSEATYESGFVIDKFPISRPNLTFSTLTVSNMSPEDSSIYLCSVHPAGFLNYGYTFGSGTRLTVV.

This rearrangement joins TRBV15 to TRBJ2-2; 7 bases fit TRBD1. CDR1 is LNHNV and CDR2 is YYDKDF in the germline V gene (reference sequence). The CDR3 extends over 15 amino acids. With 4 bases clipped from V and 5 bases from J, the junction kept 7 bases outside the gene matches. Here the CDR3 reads CATSKMTGYTGELFF. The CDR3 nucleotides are TGTGCCACCAGCAAAATGACAGGGTATACCGGGGAGCTGTTTTTT.

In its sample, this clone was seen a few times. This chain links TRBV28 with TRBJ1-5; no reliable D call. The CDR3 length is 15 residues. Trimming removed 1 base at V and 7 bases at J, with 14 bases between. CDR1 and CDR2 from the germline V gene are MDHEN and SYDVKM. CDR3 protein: CASSLLIGSGQPQHF. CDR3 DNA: TGTGCCAGCAGTTTATTAATAGGATCAGGACAGCCCCAGCATTTT.